This TCR beta chain emerged from a study of human T cells and chemical hapten exposure (dated by TCRdb to the early 2020s). Study-level background: For sensitization, 2% DPC in acetone was applied to a roughly 2 cm by roughly 2 cm area of upper inner arm skin. Weekly therapeutic DPC doses were additionally applied to the scalp of patients throughout the roughly 25-week study period. Patch testing was performed on the upper back with Finn chambers containing 0.01% DPC, and the patch tests were scored after 6 days according to International Contact Dermatitis Research Group standards. The mostly female patient cohort included alopecia areata with under or over 50% scalp involvement, alopecia totalis and alopecia universalis. The libraries were sequenced as a pool, and the TCR yield per sample differed mostly because of small variations in library volumes within the pool. This study followed changes in the peripheral blood TCR repertoire in vivo during primary and secondary sensitization of alopecia patients to the hapten diphenylcyclopropenone (DPC). Blood was sampled from patients pre-sensitization (week 0) and at 2, 6 and about 24 weeks after DPC sensitization. Twenty-nine alopecia patients provided blood for TCR sequencing at one to four time points (pre-sensitization, 2, 6 and 24 weeks). Paper-wide results and their limitations: Repeated subsampling changed both the strength of the expansion versus patch-test correlation and the threshold at which the correlation became significant. Alopecia, a presumed autoimmune disease, was present in all patients, so the immune response of the patients might differ from that of healthy individuals. DPC sensitization did not change how many TCRs were above 1 in 1000 frequency, and no evidence was found of alterations in global repertoire structure. Compared with pre-sensitization or healthy control sets, expanded TCRs formed significantly more large CDR3 similarity clusters, which is consistent with antigen-driven responses. The number of PT1 expanded TCRs positively correlated with patch test score, significant at thresholds 8, 16 and 32 but not 4.

The library was prepared using RACE. The reads were generated on a NextSeq 500. Library preparation attached unique molecular identifiers to individual cDNA molecules for quantitative, reproducible TCR counting. From each blood RNA sample, both TCR alpha and TCR beta chains were sequenced. On the study's bioinformatics: The median number of TCRs per sample was 95,638, ranging from about 20,000 to 750,000. V, J and CDR3 annotation of the TCR reads was carried out using the Decombinator software suite. Every sample was subsampled to the same number of TCRs (28,000) for the PS versus PT1 abundance plots. TCRs were defined as expanded if absent before sensitization and observed at least eight times at the 2-week time point. The public reads were reprocessed in TCRdb via fastp at Q25 and MiXCR, keeping in-frame beta chains. Rows are unified per CDR3 protein, each entry keeping the most common DNA and genes. TCRdb's processing, not the study's, gives the V and J calls here. A total of tens of thousands of distinct CDR3 sequences appear in this sample, 11% to 15% of them only once. 4% to 6% of the sample is in the top ten clones.

The time point tag for this specimen amounts to: pre-sensitization, week 0. The treatment or condition label for this specimen denotes: therapeutic diphenylcyclopropenone sensitization with weekly scalp DPC. At each patch-test visit, blood was drawn before the patch test was applied. Patients were eligible if aged 18 to 70, diagnosed with alopecia and judged suitable for DPC therapy, and pregnant patients were excluded. Total RNA was extracted from unfractionated whole blood that had been collected in Tempus Blood RNA tubes. CDR1 is given as SGHTA and CDR2 as FQGNSA, both from the germline V gene. The CDR3 contains 14 residues, cysteine and phenylalanine counted. Only the CDR3 part of the read is kept: 42 bases, read in frame from the first base. V is shortened by 2 bases, J by 2 bases, and the region joining them spans 7 bases. As for this clonotype: The antigen this receptor binds is unknown. It has no much larger one-base neighbor in the sample; base qualities were not kept.

This sequence uses TRBV7-2 and TRBJ1-3, with no confident D gene call. The material was whole blood, obtained in connection with sensitization to the hapten diphenylcyclopropenone (DPC). This receptor was taken from a woman aged 50 to 60 with alopecia areata. Some clones in this sample may be carry-over from other donors' samples. The DNA sequence is given as TGTGCCAGCAGCTTAAGAGGGACTGGAAACACCATATATTTT. Translated, this is CASSLRGTGNTIYF.